Listed below are T cell receptor beta chains from one sample, sequenced in a study of blood T cell repertoires in COVID-19. Generated by immunoSEQ multiplex PCR, the TCRdb table keeps only in-frame clones and is missing some. This sample has approximately 37,000 clones, with approximately 91% found just once. Sequencing used peripheral blood. The receptor set was obtained from a man between 45 and 60 years old with active COVID-19. Each CDR3 is given with its conserved first and last residue. A D gene is named only where the DNA matches it firmly. Where a row states a size, it is once, few, many or the class of an expanded clone; other rows omit it.

>.|.|TRBJ2-5|TRBV7-9
TGTGCCAGCAGCTTACAGTCATGGACCCAGTACTTC
CASSLQSWTQYF
>TRBD2|.|TRBJ2-2|TRBV2
TGTGCCAGCAGCCCCCGGCTAGCGGGAGTTTCCGGGGAGCTGTTTTTT
CASSPRLAGVSGELFF
>TRBD1|.|TRBJ2-1|TRBV5-6
TGTGCCAGCAGGGGCCGGGACAGGGGCTACAATGAGCAGTTCTTC
CASRGRDRGYNEQFF
>TRBD2|.|TRBJ2-2|TRBV7-3
TGTGCCAGCAGCTTCTATGGACTAGCGGCTCCCGGGGAGCTGTTTTTT
CASSFYGLAAPGELFF
>TRBD1|.|TRBJ2-7|TRBV19
TGTGCCAGTAGTGCCTCGACAGGGGACGAGCAGTACTTC
CASSASTGDEQYF
>TRBD2|.|TRBJ2-1|TRBV4-1
TGCGCCAGCAGCGTGCTAGCGGGAGGGCCGGGCAATGAGCAGTTCTTC
CASSVLAGGPGNEQFF
>.|.|TRBJ2-7|TRBV29-1
TGCAGCGTGACCGACAGCTACGAGCAGTACTTC
CSVTDSYEQYF
>.|.|TRBJ1-5|TRBV19
TGTGCCAGCCCCGGGCCGGGGGTGAGGCCCCAGCATTTT
CASPGPGVRPQHF
>.|.|TRBJ2-2|TRBV6-5
TGTGCCAGCAGTTACGTCGTACCTCCGAGCGGGGAGCTGTTTTTT
CASSYVVPPSGELFF
>.|.|TRBJ1-1|TRBV28
TGTGCCAGCAGTCCGCCCGACAGGAGCACTGAAGCTTTCTTT
CASSPPDRSTEAFF
>.|.|TRBJ2-1|TRBV18
TGTGCCAGCTCACCACCGAGGGAGAGGGAGGATGAGCAGTTCTTC
CASSPPREREDEQFF
>TRBD1|.|TRBJ1-2|TRBV6-1
TGTGCCAGCAGTGAAGCGGTGGGACAGGGCTTTGGCTACACCTTC
CASSEAVGQGFGYTF
>.|.|TRBJ1-2|TRBV2
TGTGCCAGCAGTGTCCAGAACTATGGCTACACCTTC
CASSVQNYGYTF
>TRBD1|once|TRBJ2-7|TRBV27
TGTGCCAGCAGTTTAGGGACAGGCTACGAGCAGTACTTC
CASSLGTGYEQYF
>.|.|TRBJ2-7|TRBV6-5
TGTGCCAGCAGTAAGCAATACGAGCAGTACTTC
CASSKQYEQYF
>TRBD2|.|TRBJ2-7|TRBV7-9
TGTGCCAGCAGCTCGGGACTAGCGGACCCCTACGAGCAGTACTTC
CASSSGLADPYEQYF
>.|.|TRBJ2-2|TRBV11-3
TGTGCCAGCAGCTTAGATCGTGGAGGGACCGGGGAGCTGTTTTTT
CASSLDRGGTGELFF
>.|.|TRBJ2-1|TRBV3-1/TRBV3-2
TGTGCCAGCAGCCCGCCTGGGAGATTAATTACCTACAATGAGCAGTTCTTC
CASSPPGRLITYNEQFF
>.|.|TRBJ1-2|TRBV25-1
TGTGCCAGCAGTGAATATAACTCAGGGGTGCAGTATGGCTACACCTTC
CASSEYNSGVQYGYTF